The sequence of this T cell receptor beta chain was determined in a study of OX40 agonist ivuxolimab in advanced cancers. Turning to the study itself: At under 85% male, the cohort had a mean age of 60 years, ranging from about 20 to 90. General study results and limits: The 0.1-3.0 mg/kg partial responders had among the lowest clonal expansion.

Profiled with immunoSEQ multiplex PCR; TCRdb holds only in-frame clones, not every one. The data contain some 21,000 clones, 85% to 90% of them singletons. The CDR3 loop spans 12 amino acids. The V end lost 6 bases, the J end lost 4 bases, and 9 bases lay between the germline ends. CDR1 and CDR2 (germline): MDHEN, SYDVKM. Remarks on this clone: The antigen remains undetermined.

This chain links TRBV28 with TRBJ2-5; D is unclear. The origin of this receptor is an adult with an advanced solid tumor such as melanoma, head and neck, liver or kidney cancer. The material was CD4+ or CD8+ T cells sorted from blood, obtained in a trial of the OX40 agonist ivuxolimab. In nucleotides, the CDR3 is TGTGCCAGCAGCCTTCACCGAGAGACCCAGTACTTC. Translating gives CASSLHRETQYF.